The 9 T cell receptor beta chains given below trace back to one sample, sequenced in a study of shared clonotypes between healthy human individuals. Profiling relied on immunoSEQ multiplex PCR, and the TCRdb table lists in-frame clones only, not all of them. The data contain roughly 1,600,000 clones, approximately 98.5% of them seen just once; the ten biggest clones take up around 0.38%. What was sequenced was naive CD4+ T cells sorted from blood. The sample's subset: CD45RA+ positively selected. These TCRs come from a man younger than 40 in good health.

V gene TRBV5-4 combines with J gene TRBJ2-2, with 11 nucleotides matching TRBD2. The CDR3 totals 16 residues. Germline V gene data show CDR1 as SGHNT and CDR2 as YYREEE (reference sequence). V was clipped by 2 bases and J by 6 bases; unmatched bases: 6. The CDR3 bases are TGTGCCAGCAGCTTAATTCGGGGACTAGCGGCCGGGGAGCTGTTTTTT. This encodes CASSLIRGLAAGELFF. The full variable domain, its missing parts supplied by reference TRBV5-4 and TRBJ2-2, is ETGVTQSPTHLIKTRGQQVTLRCSSQSGHNTVSWYQQALGQGPQFIFQYYREEENGRGNFPPRFSGLQFPNYSSELNVNALELDDSALYLCASSLIRGLAAGELFFGEGSRLTVL.

This clone was detected once. The chain joins TRBV27 to TRBJ2-7, with 8 bases matching TRBD1. The CDR3 runs 14 residues. Germline CDR1 MNHEY, CDR2 SMNVEV (reference sequence). V gave up 6 bases and J gave up 4 bases; unmatched junction bases: 8. The DNA of the CDR3 is TGTGCCAGCAGGTCCGGGACAGGAGTATACGAGCAGTACTTC. It specifies CASRSGTGVYEQYF.

The genes are TRBV4-1 and TRBJ2-7; 9 positions agree with TRBD2. Germline loops: CDR1 MGHRA, CDR2 YSYEKL. This CDR3 region has 17 residues. The ends lost 2 bases at V and 0 bases at J; junction bases unmatched: 8. The CDR3 DNA is TGCGCCAGCAGCCAACGACTAGCGGTAGGGAGCTCCTACGAGCAGTACTTC. As protein: CASSQRLAVGSSYEQYF.

The rearrangement links TRBV5-6 to TRBJ2-5; TRBD2 matches at 8 bases. The trim removed 7 bases at V and 4 bases at J, leaving 15 bases unmatched. The CDR3 runs to 16 residues. The germline gives CDR1 SGHDT, CDR2 YYEEEE. CDR3 bases: TGTGCCAGCTCCCGACTAGCGCTAATCGAGCGAGAGACCCAGTACTTC. Protein sequence: CASSRLALIERETQYF.

This chain connects TRBV25-1 to TRBJ2-7, with a possible D match to TRBD2 (5 bases). Germline-derived CDR1 and CDR2 are MGHDK and SYGVNS. V shed 6 bases and J shed 3 bases, with 6 bases lying between them. The CDR3 runs to 11 residues. The DNA of the CDR3 is TGTGCCAGCAGACGGGACTACGAGCAGTACTTC. Protein sequence: CASRRDYEQYF.

The chain employs TRBV7-2 and TRBJ1-5; D is possibly TRBD1 (5 bases). Germline V gives CDR1 SGHTA, CDR2 FQGNSA. This CDR3 contains 15 residues. The V end lost 1 base, the J end lost 4 bases, and 11 bases lay between the germline ends. CDR3 loop: CASSLDAGRNQPQHF. DNA of the CDR3: TGTGCCAGCAGCTTAGATGCAGGGCGGAATCAGCCCCAGCATTTT.

V is TRBV18 and J is TRBJ2-7, with D tentatively TRBD2 (5 bases). Germline V gene data show CDR1 as KGHSH and CDR2 as LQKENI. This CDR3 comprises 15 residues. The germline V and J ends were trimmed by 3 bases and 5 bases, with 17 bases remaining between them. CDR3 residues: CASSPVSRNGDEQYF. The CDR3 coding sequence is TGTGCCAGCTCACCCGTCAGCAGAAACGGGGACGAGCAGTACTTC.

The chain uses TRBV30 and TRBJ2-5; D gene ambiguous. Germline-derived CDR1 and CDR2 are GTSNPN and SVGIG (reference sequence). V lost 1 base and J lost 4, with 13 bases in between. The CDR3 has 14 amino acids. The CDR3 loop is CAWSAGRVGETQYF. Written as DNA, the CDR3 is TGTGCCTGGAGTGCTGGTAGGGTCGGAGAGACCCAGTACTTC.

V is TRBV5-1 and J is TRBJ2-7, with D possibly TRBD1 on 6 matching bases. The ends were cut back, 3 bases at V and 0 bases at J, with 13 bases in the middle. Germline V lookup: CDR1 SGHRS, CDR2 YFSETQ. The CDR3 is 15 residues long. The DNA for the CDR3 is TGCGCCAGCAGCTCGTATACAGGGTCCTCCTACGAGCAGTACTTC. This sequence encodes CASSSYTGSSYEQYF.